The 13 T cell receptor beta chains below were found in one sample sequenced in a study of shared clonotypes between healthy human individuals. Here immunoSEQ multiplex PCR was the method, and the copy in TCRdb shows in-frame clones only, minus some. The sample holds some 2,400,000 clones, around 95% seen once. The sequencing input was naive CD4+ T cells sorted from blood. Subset: CD45RA+ positively selected. The receptor source for this set is a man in his late teens or twenties in good health.

The CDR3 is CASSLGTPGGYTF. CDR3 sequence (DNA): TGTGCCAGCAGCTTAGGGACACCCGGGGGCTACACCTTC. This chain connects TRBV7-8 to TRBJ1-2, with a tentative D call TRBD1 (5 bases). Germline lookup yields CDR1 SGHVS and CDR2 FQNEAQ. This CDR3 has 13 amino acids. V was shortened by 1 base and J by 8 bases, with 11 bases between the two germline ends. Filled out from reference TRBV7-8 and TRBJ1-2, the complete variable domain reads GAGVSQSPRYKVAKRGQDVALRCDPISGHVSLFWYQQALGQGPEFLTYFQNEAQLDKSGLPSDRFFAERPEGSVSTLKIQRTQQEDSAVYLCASSLGTPGGYTFGSGTRLTVV.

V and J are TRBV2 and TRBJ2-5; D is undetermined. The CDR3 covers 12 residues. Trimming removed 1 base from V and 5 bases from J, with 5 bases in between. Germline-derived CDR1 and CDR2 are SNHLY and FYNNEI. In DNA form, the CDR3 reads TGTGCCAGCAGTGAAGTAGTCGAGACCCAGTACTTC. It yields the protein CASSEVVETQYF.

This chain links TRBV29-1 with TRBJ2-5; the D is unclear. V lost 4 bases, J lost 1 base, and 10 bases lay in between. The germline V gene has CDR1 SQVTM and CDR2 ANQGSEA. The CDR3 runs 13 residues. CDR3 amino acids: CSVVGRFQETQYF. CDR3 DNA sequence: TGCAGCGTTGTTGGACGGTTCCAAGAGACCCAGTACTTC.

The V call is TRBV5-5, the J call TRBJ2-7, with TRBD2 identical over 7 bases. The CDR3 is 16 amino acids. The junction had 16 bases not matched to a gene; V was cut back by 3 bases and J by 7 bases. Germline CDR1 and CDR2: SGHKS and YYEKEE (reference sequence). The CDR3 here is CASSSDQGLPLGEQYF. DNA of the CDR3: TGTGCCAGCAGCTCGGACCAGGGACTACCTCTGGGGGAGCAGTACTTC.

V and J are TRBV2 and TRBJ1-2; 8 nucleotides match TRBD1. The CDR3 consists of 13 residues. The junction had 4 bases not matched to a gene; V was cut back by 4 bases and J by 6 bases. Germline assignment: CDR1 SNHLY and CDR2 FYNNEI. CDR3 loop: CASSGAGGNGYTF. The CDR3 DNA is TGTGCCAGCAGTGGGGCAGGGGGCAATGGCTACACCTTC.

As concerns this clone: Other DNA sequences from this sample encode an identical CDR3 as well. This rearrangement joins TRBV19 to TRBJ1-1, with D unresolved. The CDR3 covers 13 residues. V was pared by 2 bases and J by 1 base, with 5 bases between. The germline CDR1 and CDR2 sequences are LNHDA and SQIVND (reference sequence). Here the CDR3 reads CASSINGNTEAFF. The CDR3 region has the DNA TGTGCCAGTAGTATAAATGGGAACACTGAAGCTTTCTTT.

The chain is built from TRBV7-2 and TRBJ2-7; D unclear. The CDR3 runs 13 residues. V was clipped by 5 bases and J by 3 bases, with 11 bases between them. From germline, CDR1 is SGHTA and CDR2 FQGNSA. CDR3 in amino acids: CASSRDQGYEQYF. The CDR3 DNA is TGTGCCAGCAGCAGGGATCAAGGCTACGAGCAGTACTTC.

The table lists this clone with a count of one. This chain joins TRBV5-1 and TRBJ2-3; 8 nucleotides match TRBD1. Germline V gene data show CDR1 as SGHRS and CDR2 as YFSETQ. The V gene end was trimmed by 7 bases and the J gene end by 1 base; junction bases not matched to a gene: 8. CDR3 length equals 15 residues. The CDR3 loop is CASGSRTGRTDTQYF. The DNA of the CDR3 is TGCGCCAGCGGATCCCGGACAGGGCGCACAGATACGCAGTATTTT.

V is TRBV19 and J is TRBJ2-1; D not certain. The CDR3 has 11 residues. Trimming removed 6 bases at V and 12 bases at J, with 12 bases between. Germline values: CDR1 LNHDA, CDR2 SQIVND (reference sequence). The CDR3 region is CASSTPSAQFF. The CDR3 nucleotides are TGTGCCAGTAGCACGCCTAGTGCGCAGTTCTTC.

The chain combines TRBV10-3 with TRBJ2-2; TRBD2 matches 7 bases. The CDR3 has 14 residues. Per the germline V gene, CDR1 is ENHRY and CDR2 is SYGVKD. The V segment lost 6 bases and the J segment 1 base; nucleotides outside the gene matches: 2. Written as DNA, the CDR3 is TGTGCCATCAGGGCTAGCGGGAACACCGGGGAGCTGTTTTTT. It specifies CAIRASGNTGELFF.

The V gene is TRBV5-1, the J gene TRBJ2-7; TRBD1 matches 8 bases. Per germline, CDR1 SGHRS and CDR2 YFSETQ. V dropped 4 bases and J dropped 5; count of bases not matched to a gene: 8. The CDR3 is 14 residues long. The chain's CDR3 is CASSPGQVVDEQYF. As DNA, the CDR3 is TGCGCCAGCAGCCCGGGACAGGTGGTGGACGAGCAGTACTTC. The full variable domain, in which reference TRBV5-1 and TRBJ2-7 provide the parts outside the CDR3, is KAGVTQTPRYLIKTRGQQVTLSCSPISGHRSVSWYQQTPGQGLQFLFEYFSETQRNKGNFPGRFSGRQFSNSRSEMNVSTLELGDSALYLCASSPGQVVDEQYFGPGTRLTVT.

The chain is built from TRBV9 and TRBJ2-3; 7 bases are shared with TRBD2. V was clipped by 4 bases and J by 0 bases; unmatched bases: 8. Germline loops: CDR1 SGDLS, CDR2 YYNGEE. CDR3 length: 16 residues. The CDR3 sequence is CASSNPSGTSTDTQYF. CDR3 nucleotides: TGTGCCAGCAGCAATCCTAGCGGAACTAGCACAGATACGCAGTATTTT.

With respect to this clone: Within the sample, other DNA sequences also encode this same CDR3. In DNA, the CDR3 is TGTGCCAGCAGCTTGGCAGGAAGCAATCAGCCCCAGCATTTT. It translates to CASSLAGSNQPQHF. This chain uses TRBV5-4 with TRBJ1-5, with D unclear. Trimming took off 0 bases at V and 1 base at J, with 5 bases between the two ends. There are 14 residues in the CDR3. The germline gives CDR1 SGHNT, CDR2 YYREEE (reference sequence).